These 4 T cell receptor beta chains were sequenced from one sample in a study of blood T cell repertoires in COVID-19. Only in-frame clones appear in the TCRdb table, and some are missing; sequencing was by immunoSEQ multiplex PCR. The sample has 60,000 or so clones; around four fifths are singletons. Sequencing input: peripheral blood. The receptors originated from a man aged 25-45 years with COVID-19, enrolled during active disease.

The chain joins TRBV2 to TRBJ1-6; TRBD1 aligns across 7 bases. The CDR3 extends over 11 amino acids. The junction had 6 bases not matched to a gene; V was cut back by 6 bases and J by 16 bases. CDR1 and CDR2 from the germline V gene are SNHLY and FYNNEI. CDR3 nucleotide sequence: TGTGCCAGCAGGGCAGGGGGGCAACTCCACTTT. This translates into CASRAGGQLHF.

The genes are TRBV20-1 and TRBJ1-1; 7 bases are a match to TRBD1. Per germline, CDR1 DFQATT and CDR2 SNEGSKA (reference sequence). V gave up 6 bases and J gave up 5 bases; unmatched junction bases: 3. CDR3 length: 11 residues. The CDR3 coding sequence is TGCAGTGCCCCAGGGGGGACTGAAGCTTTCTTT. It yields the protein CSAPGGTEAFF.

The genes are TRBV6-6 and TRBJ2-7, with 11 bases that match TRBD1. CDR1 and CDR2 from the germline V gene are MNHNY and SVGAGI (reference sequence). The V segment lost 0 bases and the J segment 3 bases; nucleotides outside the gene matches: 1. The CDR3 consists of 15 residues. CDR3 DNA sequence: TGTGCCAGCAGTTACTCCGGGACAGGGGGCTACGAGCAGTACTTC. It codes for CASSYSGTGGYEQYF.

V is TRBV21-1 and J is TRBJ2-1; TRBD1, the table's D call, was not compared with the DNA. TRBV21-1 is a known pseudogene. The CDR3 is 17 amino acids. CDR3: CASTPTPPGASWNEQFF. DNA for the CDR3: TGTGCCAGCACCCCAACACCACCAGGGGCGTCGTGGAATGAGCAGTTCTTC.